This TCR beta chain derives from a study of T cells in Graves' hyperthyroidism and ophthalmopathy. The CDR3 spans 15 residues. Germline lookup yields CDR1 SGHTA and CDR2 FQGNSA. V lost 0 bases, J lost 2 bases, and 11 bases lay in between. The study, taken as a whole, reports: The model forecast ophthalmopathy, anticipating it by a median roughly 6.5 months before onset.

Regarding this clonotype: Its antigen remains unidentified.

Amplification of TCR beta CDR3 regions was performed using RNA transcripts as template. The study used the HTBI primer set for a first-round RT-PCR of the TCR CDR3. A single record per CDR3 protein comes from TCRdb applying MiXCR to the multiplex PCR reads. Among roughly 500,000 distinct CDR3 sequences listed, over 35% were seen once. The sequence derives from an adult woman with Graves' disease, either hyperthyroidism or ophthalmopathy (not recorded which). Sequenced material: peripheral blood or thyroid tissue (not recorded which). The rearrangement uses TRBV7-2 and TRBJ2-7; perhaps D is TRBD1 or TRBD2 (5 bases each). The CDR3 region is CASSLAIGTAYEQYF. CDR3 DNA sequence: TGTGCCAGCAGCTTAGCGATAGGGACGGCCTACGAGCAGTACTTC.